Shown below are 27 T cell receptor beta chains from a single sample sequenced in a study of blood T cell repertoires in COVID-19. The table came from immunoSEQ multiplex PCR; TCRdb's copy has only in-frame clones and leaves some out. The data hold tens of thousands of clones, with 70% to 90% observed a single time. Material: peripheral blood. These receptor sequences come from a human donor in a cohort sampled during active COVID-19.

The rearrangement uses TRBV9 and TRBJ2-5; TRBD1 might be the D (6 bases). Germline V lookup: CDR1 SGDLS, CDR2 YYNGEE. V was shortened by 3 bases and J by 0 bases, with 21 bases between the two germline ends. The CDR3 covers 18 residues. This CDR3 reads CASSANLPGAGYQETQYF. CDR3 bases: TGTGCCAGCAGCGCAAATCTCCCAGGGGCCGGGTACCAAGAGACCCAGTACTTC. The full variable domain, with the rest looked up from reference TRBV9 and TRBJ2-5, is DSGVTQTPKHLITATGQRVTLRCSPRSGDLSVYWYQQSLDQGLQFLIQYYNGEERAKGNILERFSAQQFPDLHSELNLSSLELGDSALYFCASSANLPGAGYQETQYFGPGTRLLVL.

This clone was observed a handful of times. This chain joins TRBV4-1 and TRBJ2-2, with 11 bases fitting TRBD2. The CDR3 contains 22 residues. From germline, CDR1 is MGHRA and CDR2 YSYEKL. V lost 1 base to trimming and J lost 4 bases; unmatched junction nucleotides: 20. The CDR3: CASSQGPGFPGLAGLSTGELFF. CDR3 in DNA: TGCGCCAGCAGCCAAGGGCCCGGGTTCCCAGGACTAGCGGGTCTTTCCACCGGGGAGCTGTTTTTT.

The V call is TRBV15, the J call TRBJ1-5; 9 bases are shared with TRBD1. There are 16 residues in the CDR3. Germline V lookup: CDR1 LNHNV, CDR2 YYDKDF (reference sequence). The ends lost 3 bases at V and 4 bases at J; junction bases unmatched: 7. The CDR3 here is CATSSILQGANQPQHF. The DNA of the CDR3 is TGTGCCACCAGCAGCATTTTACAGGGGGCGAATCAGCCCCAGCATTTT. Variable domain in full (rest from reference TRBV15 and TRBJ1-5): DAMVIQNPRYQVTQFGKPVTLSCSQTLNHNVMYWYQQKSSQAPKLLFHYYDKDFNNEADTPDNFQSRRPNTSFCFLDIRSPGLGDTAMYLCATSSILQGANQPQHFGDGTRLSIL.

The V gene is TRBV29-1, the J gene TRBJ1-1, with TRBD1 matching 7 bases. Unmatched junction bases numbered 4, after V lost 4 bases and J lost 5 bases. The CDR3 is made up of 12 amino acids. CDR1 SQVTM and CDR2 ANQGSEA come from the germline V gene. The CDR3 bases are TGCAGCGTTGGGGACAGTTGGACTGAAGCTTTCTTT. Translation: CSVGDSWTEAFF.

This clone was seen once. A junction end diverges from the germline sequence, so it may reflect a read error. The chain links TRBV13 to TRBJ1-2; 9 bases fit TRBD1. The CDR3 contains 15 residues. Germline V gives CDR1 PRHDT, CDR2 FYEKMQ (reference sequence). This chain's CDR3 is CASSLGTGMNYGYTF. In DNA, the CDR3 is TGTGCCAGCAGCCTAGGGACAGGGATGAACTATGGCTACACCTTC.

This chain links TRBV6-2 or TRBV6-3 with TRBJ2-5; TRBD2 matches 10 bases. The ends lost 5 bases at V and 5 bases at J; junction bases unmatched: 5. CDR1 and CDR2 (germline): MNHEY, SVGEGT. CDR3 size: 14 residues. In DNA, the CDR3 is TGTGCCAGCAGTGGTGTTAGCGGGGGGGAGACCCAGTACTTC. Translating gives CASSGVSGGETQYF.

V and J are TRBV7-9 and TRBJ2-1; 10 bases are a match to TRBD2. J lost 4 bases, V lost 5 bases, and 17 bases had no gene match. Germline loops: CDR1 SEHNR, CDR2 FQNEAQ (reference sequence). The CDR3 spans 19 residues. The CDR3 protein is CASSPRGETPSGSYNEQFF. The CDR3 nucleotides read TGTGCCAGCAGCCCCAGGGGAGAGACACCTAGCGGGAGTTACAATGAGCAGTTCTTC.

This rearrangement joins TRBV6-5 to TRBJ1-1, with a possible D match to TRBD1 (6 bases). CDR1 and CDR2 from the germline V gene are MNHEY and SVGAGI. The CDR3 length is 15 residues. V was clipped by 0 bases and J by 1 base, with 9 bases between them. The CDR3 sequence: CASSYSRDTNTEAFF. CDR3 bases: TGTGCCAGCAGTTACTCACGGGACACGAACACTGAAGCTTTCTTT.

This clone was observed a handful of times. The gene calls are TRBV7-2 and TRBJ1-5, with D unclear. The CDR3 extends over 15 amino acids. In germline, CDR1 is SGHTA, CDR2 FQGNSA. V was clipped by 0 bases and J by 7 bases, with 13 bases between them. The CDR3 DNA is TGTGCCAGCAGCTTAGCGCGGGCCTCCCCCCAGCCCCAGCATTTT. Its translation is CASSLARASPQPQHF.

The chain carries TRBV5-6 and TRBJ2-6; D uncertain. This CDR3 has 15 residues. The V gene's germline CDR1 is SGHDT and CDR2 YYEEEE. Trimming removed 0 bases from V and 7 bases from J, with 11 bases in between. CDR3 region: CASSLEITRANVLTF. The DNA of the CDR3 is TGTGCCAGCAGCTTGGAGATAACTCGAGCCAACGTCCTGACTTTC.

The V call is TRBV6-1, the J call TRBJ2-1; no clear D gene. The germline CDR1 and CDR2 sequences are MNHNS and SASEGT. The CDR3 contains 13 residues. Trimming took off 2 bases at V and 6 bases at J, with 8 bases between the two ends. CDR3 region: CASSELAFNEQFF. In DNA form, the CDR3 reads TGTGCCAGCAGTGAATTGGCTTTCAATGAGCAGTTCTTC.

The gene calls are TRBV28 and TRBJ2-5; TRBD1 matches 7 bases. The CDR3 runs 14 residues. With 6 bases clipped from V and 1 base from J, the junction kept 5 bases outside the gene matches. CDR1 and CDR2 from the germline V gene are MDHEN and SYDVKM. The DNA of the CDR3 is TGTGCCAGCAGCCCAAGGACAGGCCAAGAGACCCAGTACTTC. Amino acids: CASSPRTGQETQYF.

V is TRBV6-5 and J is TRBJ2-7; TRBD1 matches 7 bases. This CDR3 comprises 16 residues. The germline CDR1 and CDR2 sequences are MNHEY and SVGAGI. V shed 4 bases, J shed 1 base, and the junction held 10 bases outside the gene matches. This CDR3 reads CASSLTTGENSYEQYF. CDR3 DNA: TGTGCCAGCAGTTTGACCACAGGGGAGAATTCCTACGAGCAGTACTTC.

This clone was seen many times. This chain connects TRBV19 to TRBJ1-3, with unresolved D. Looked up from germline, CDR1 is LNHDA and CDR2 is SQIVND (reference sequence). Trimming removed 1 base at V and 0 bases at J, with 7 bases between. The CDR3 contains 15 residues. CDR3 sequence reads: CASSIVSVSGNTIYF. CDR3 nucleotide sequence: TGTGCCAGTAGTATAGTTTCGGTCTCTGGAAACACCATATATTTT.

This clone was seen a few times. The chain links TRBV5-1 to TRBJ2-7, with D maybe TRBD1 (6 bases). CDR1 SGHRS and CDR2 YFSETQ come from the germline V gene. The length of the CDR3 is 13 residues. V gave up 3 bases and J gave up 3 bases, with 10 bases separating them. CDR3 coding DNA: TGCGCCAGCAGCTCCCAGGGGAGCTACGAGCAGTACTTC. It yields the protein CASSSQGSYEQYF.

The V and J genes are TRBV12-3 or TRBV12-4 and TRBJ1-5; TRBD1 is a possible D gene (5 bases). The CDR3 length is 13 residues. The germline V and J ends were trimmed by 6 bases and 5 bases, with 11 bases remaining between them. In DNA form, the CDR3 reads TGTGCCAGCAGACGGGGAGGGGATCAGCCCCAGCATTTT. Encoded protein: CASRRGGDQPQHF.

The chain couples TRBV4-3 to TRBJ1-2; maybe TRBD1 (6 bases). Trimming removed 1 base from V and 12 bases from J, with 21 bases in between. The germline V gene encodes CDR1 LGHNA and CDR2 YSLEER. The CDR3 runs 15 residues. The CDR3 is CASSQGLGAIGRHTF. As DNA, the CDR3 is TGCGCCAGCAGCCAAGGTTTGGGGGCGATCGGACGCCACACCTTC.

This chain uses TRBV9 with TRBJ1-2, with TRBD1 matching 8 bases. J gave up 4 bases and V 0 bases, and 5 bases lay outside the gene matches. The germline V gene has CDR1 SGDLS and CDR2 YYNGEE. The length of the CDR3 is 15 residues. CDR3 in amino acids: CASSVDGQGFYGYTF. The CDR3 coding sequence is TGTGCCAGCAGCGTAGATGGACAGGGCTTCTATGGCTACACCTTC.

As DNA, the CDR3 is TGTGCCAGCAGCTCCCTGGACAGGGGGCAGGAGACCCAGTACTTC. Its translation is CASSSLDRGQETQYF. This rearrangement joins TRBV11-1 to TRBJ2-5; 11 nucleotides agree with TRBD1. The junction had 6 bases not matched to a gene; V was cut back by 4 bases and J by 5 bases. CDR1 SGHAT and CDR2 FQDESV come from the germline V gene (reference sequence). The CDR3 extends over 15 amino acids.

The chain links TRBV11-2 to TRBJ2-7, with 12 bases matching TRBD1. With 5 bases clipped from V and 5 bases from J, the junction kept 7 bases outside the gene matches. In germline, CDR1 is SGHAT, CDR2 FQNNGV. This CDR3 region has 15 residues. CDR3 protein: CASSPGTGGVHEQYF. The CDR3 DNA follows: TGTGCCAGCAGCCCAGGGACAGGGGGCGTCCACGAGCAGTACTTC.

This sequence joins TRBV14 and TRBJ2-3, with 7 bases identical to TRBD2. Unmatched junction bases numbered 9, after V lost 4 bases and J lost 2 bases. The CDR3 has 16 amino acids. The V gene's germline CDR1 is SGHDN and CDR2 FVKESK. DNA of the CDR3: TGTGCCAGCAGCCCCGGCCTAGCGGATTACACAGATACGCAGTATTTT. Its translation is CASSPGLADYTDTQYF.

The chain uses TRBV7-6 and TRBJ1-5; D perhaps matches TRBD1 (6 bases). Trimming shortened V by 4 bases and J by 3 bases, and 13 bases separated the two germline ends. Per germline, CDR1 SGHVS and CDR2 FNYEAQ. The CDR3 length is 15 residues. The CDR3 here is CASSSETGFNQPQHF. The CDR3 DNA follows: TGTGCCAGCAGCTCTGAGACAGGATTCAATCAGCCCCAGCATTTT.

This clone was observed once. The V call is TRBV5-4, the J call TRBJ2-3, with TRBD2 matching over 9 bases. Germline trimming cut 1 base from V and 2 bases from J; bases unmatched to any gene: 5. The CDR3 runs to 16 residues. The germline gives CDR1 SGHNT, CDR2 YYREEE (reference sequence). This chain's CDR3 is CASSLWLAGITDTQYF. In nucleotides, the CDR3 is TGTGCCAGCAGCTTGTGGCTAGCGGGGATCACAGATACGCAGTATTTT.

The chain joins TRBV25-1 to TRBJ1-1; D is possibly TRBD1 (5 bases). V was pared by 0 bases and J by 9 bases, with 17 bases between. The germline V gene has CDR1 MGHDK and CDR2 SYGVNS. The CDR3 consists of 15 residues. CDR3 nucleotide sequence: TGTGCCAGCAGTGAATACGGGGGTGGGAACAGGCAAGCTTTCTTT. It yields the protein CASSEYGGGNRQAFF.

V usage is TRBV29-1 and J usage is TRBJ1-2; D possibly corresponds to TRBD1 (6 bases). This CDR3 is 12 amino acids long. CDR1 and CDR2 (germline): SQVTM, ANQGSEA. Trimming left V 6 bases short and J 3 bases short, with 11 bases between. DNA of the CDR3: TGCAGCGTCACACAGGGTTACTATGGCTACACCTTC. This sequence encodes CSVTQGYYGYTF.

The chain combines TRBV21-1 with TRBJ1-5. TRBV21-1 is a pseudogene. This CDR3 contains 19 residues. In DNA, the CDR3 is TGTGCCAGCACCCTCGTGGGGGGGGCCCTTCCCCCCAGCAATCAGCCCCAGCATTTT. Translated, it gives CASTLVGGALPPSNQPQHF.

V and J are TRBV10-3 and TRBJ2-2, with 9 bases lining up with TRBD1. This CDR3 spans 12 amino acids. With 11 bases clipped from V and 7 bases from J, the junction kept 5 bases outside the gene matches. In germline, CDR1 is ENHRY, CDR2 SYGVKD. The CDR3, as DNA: TGTGCCGTACAGGGGGCGGGCGGGGAGCTGTTTTTT. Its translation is CAVQGAGGELFF.